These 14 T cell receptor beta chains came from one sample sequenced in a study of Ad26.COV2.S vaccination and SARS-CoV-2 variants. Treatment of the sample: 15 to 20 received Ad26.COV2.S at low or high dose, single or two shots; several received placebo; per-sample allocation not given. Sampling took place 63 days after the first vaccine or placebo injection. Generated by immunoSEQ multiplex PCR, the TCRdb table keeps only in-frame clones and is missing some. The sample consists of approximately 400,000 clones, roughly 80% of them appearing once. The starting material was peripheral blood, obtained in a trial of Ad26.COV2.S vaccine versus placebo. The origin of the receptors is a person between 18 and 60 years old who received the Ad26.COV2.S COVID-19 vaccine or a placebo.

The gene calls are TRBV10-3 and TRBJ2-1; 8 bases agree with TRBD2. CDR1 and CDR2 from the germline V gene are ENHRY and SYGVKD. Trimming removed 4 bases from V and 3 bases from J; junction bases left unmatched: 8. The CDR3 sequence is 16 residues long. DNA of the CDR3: TGTGCCATCAGTGCTTCCGGGACTAGTGGCTACAATGAGCAGTTCTTC. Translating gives CAISASGTSGYNEQFF.

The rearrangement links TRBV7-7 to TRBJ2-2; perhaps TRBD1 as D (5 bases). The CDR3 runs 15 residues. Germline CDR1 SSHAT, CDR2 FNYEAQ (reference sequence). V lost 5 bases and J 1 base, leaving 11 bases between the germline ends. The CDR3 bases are TGTGCCAGCAGCCAAGGGGTTGGGAACACCGGGGAGCTGTTTTTT. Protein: CASSQGVGNTGELFF.

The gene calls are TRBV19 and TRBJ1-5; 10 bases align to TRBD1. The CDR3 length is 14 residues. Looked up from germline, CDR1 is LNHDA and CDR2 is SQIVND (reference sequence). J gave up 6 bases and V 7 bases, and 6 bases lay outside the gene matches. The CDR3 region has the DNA TGTGCCAGTACTTGGACAGGGGGGACTCAGCCCCAGCATTTT. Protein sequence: CASTWTGGTQPQHF.

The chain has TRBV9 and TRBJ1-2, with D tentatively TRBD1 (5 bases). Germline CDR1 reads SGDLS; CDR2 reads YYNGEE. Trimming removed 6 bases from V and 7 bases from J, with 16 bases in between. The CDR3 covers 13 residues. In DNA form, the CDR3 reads TGTGCCAGCACTCCAGGGATTTCTATTGGCTACACCTTC. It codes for CASTPGISIGYTF.

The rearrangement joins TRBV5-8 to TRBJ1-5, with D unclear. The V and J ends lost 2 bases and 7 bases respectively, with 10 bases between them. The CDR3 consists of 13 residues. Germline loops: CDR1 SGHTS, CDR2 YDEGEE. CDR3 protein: CASSFIESQPQHF. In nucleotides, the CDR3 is TGTGCCAGCAGCTTTATTGAGAGCCAGCCCCAGCATTTT. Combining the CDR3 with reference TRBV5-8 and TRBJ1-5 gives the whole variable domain EAGVTQSPTHLIKTRGQQATLRCSPISGHTSVYWYQQALGLGLQFLLWYDEGEERNRGNFPPRFSGRQFPNYSSELNVNALELEDSALYLCASSFIESQPQHFGDGTRLSIL.

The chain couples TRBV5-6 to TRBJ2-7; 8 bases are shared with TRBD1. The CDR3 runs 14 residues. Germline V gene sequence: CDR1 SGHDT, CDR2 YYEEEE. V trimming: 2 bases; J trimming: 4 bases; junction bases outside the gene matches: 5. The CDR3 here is CASSFRQGYYEQYF. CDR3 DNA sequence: TGTGCCAGCAGCTTTAGACAGGGGTATTACGAGCAGTACTTC.

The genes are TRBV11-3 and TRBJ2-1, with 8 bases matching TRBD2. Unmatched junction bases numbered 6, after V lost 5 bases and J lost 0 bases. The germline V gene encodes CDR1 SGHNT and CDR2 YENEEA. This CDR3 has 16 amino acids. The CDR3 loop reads CASSLSGTSSYNEQFF. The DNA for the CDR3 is TGTGCCAGCAGCCTTAGCGGGACCAGCTCCTACAATGAGCAGTTCTTC.

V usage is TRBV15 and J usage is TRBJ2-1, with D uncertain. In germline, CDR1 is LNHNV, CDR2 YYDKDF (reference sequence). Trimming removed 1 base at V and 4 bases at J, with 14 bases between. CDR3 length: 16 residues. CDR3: CATSRANTYGYNEQFF. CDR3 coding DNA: TGTGCCACCAGCAGAGCTAACACATACGGGTACAATGAGCAGTTCTTC.

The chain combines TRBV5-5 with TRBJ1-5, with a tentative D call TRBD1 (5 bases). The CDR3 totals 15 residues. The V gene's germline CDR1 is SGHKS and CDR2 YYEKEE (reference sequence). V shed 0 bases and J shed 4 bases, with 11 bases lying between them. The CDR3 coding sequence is TGTGCCAGCAGCTTGGTGCAGGGAGTGAATCAGCCCCAGCATTTT. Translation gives CASSLVQGVNQPQHF.

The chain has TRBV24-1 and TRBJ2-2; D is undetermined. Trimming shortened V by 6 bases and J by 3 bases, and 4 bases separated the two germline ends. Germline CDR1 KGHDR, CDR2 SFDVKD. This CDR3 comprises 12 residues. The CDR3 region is CATSYYTGELFF. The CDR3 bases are TGTGCCACCAGTTATTACACCGGGGAGCTGTTTTTT.

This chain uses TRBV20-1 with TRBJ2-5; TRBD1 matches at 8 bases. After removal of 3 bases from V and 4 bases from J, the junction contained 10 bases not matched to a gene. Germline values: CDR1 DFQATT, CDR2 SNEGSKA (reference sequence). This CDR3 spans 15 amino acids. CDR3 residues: CSASSVDRAGETQYF. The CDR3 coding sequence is TGCAGTGCTAGTAGCGTGGACAGGGCGGGAGAGACCCAGTACTTC.

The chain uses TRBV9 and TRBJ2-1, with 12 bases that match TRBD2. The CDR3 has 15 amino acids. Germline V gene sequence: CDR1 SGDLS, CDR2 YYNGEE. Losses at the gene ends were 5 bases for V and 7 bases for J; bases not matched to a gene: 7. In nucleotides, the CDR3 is TGTGCCAGCAGTGAACTAGCGGGAGGAGGTAATGAGCAGTTCTTC. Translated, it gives CASSELAGGGNEQFF.

The CDR3 is CASSQGTGVDTEAFF. In DNA form, the CDR3 reads TGTGCCAGCAGCCAGGGGACAGGGGTAGACACTGAAGCTTTCTTT. The V gene is TRBV3-1 (or the pseudogene TRBV3-2), the J gene TRBJ1-1; 10 positions agree with TRBD1. Germline loops: CDR1 LGHDT, CDR2 YNNKEL (reference sequence). CDR3 length: 15 residues. Trimming at V came to 3 bases and at J to 3 bases, leaving 4 bases not matched to a gene.

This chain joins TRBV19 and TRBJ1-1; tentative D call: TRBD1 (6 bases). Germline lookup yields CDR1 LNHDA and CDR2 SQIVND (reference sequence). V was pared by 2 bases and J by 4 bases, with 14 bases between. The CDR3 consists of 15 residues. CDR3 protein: CASSIWGGEGTEAFF. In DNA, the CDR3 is TGTGCCAGTAGTATATGGGGGGGCGAGGGCACTGAAGCTTTCTTT.